This TCR beta chain comes out of a study of shared clonotypes between healthy human individuals. Regarding this clone: In the same sample, other DNA sequences code for this CDR3.

Terminally differentiated effector memory CD45RA+ cells were excluded by CCR7 positive selection of CD45RO-negative cells. Sequenced by immunoSEQ multiplex PCR; TCRdb stores in-frame clones only, minus some. The repertoire consists of more than 2 million clones, with around 96% occurring once and the leading ten covering 0.85% to 1.2%. The V gene's germline CDR1 is MNHNY and CDR2 SVGAGI (reference sequence). CDR3 length: 12 residues. The junction had 1 base not matched to a gene; V was cut back by 5 bases and J by 4 bases. The V and J genes are TRBV6-6 and TRBJ2-7; 8 bases match TRBD2. The sequencing input was naive CD8+ T cells sorted from blood. The source is a man younger than 35 in good health. CDR3: CASSSGSYEQYF. DNA of the CDR3: TGTGCCAGCAGTAGCGGGAGTTACGAGCAGTACTTC.